The source of this T cell receptor beta chain is a study of blood T cell repertoires in COVID-19. Study details: PBMCs, B-cell-depleted T cells, or T cells provided the cDNA or gDNA that made up the material.

The sample holds a few counts of this clone. In the authors' methods: It was from reference gene primer amplification that nucleated cell counts were estimated. Assay: immunoSEQ multiplex PCR; the TCRdb copy retains only in-frame clones and omits some. V, J and clone size are taken as reported in that table, and D and trimming were inferred from the DNA itself. The sample contains fewer than 250,000 clones, around 85% of which appear only once. CDR1 LGHNA and CDR2 YNFKEQ come from the germline V gene. V shed 3 bases, J shed 2 bases, and the junction held 2 bases outside the gene matches. This CDR3 has 16 amino acids.

The specimen was peripheral blood. The chain combines TRBV4-2 with TRBJ1-5; 12 nucleotides align to TRBD1. The TCR sequence derives from a man aged 30 to 45 with acute or convalescent COVID-19. CDR3 residues: CASSQGQGARNQPQHF. The CDR3 DNA reads as TGTGCCAGCAGCCAGGGACAGGGGGCCCGCAATCAGCCCCAGCATTTT.